A single sample is the source of the 27 T cell receptor beta chains below, sequenced in a study of blood T cell repertoires in COVID-19. This table comes from immunoSEQ multiplex PCR, and its TCRdb copy is limited to in-frame clones, with some not included. In the table there are roughly 250,000 clones, about 86% of which are singletons. The sample consisted of peripheral blood. The origin of the receptors is a woman aged 60-70 years with active or convalescent COVID-19.

The chain is built from TRBV13 and TRBJ2-2; D is unresolved. V was cut by 6 bases and J by 6 bases, with 5 bases left in between. Germline V gene sequence: CDR1 PRHDT, CDR2 FYEKMQ (reference sequence). The CDR3 runs to 11 residues. The CDR3 protein is CASSLAGELFF. The CDR3 bases are TGTGCCAGCAGTCTTGCCGGGGAGCTGTTTTTT.

As DNA, the CDR3 is TGTGCCAGTAGCCTTAGAAAGGGGAGCGGGTTCTACAATGAGCAGTTCTTC. Protein: CASSLRKGSGFYNEQFF. This chain links TRBV19 with TRBJ2-1; tentatively, D is TRBD2 (6 bases). This CDR3 is built from 17 residues. V shed 6 bases and J shed 3 bases, with 21 bases lying between them. Per germline, CDR1 LNHDA and CDR2 SQIVND (reference sequence).

This sequence joins TRBV25-1 and TRBJ2-5; D gene uncertain. V lost 1 base and J 4 bases, leaving 7 bases between the germline ends. Germline CDR1 and CDR2: MGHDK and SYGVNS. This CDR3 is built from 13 residues. CDR3: CASSEFGGETQYF. The CDR3 region has the DNA TGTGCCAGCAGTGAATTTGGCGGAGAGACCCAGTACTTC.

This chain connects TRBV7-3 to TRBJ2-3, with 10 bases fitting TRBD2. Looked up from germline, CDR1 is SGHTA and CDR2 is FQGTGA. V was clipped by 1 base and J by 3 bases; unmatched bases: 1. The CDR3 contains 15 residues. Written as DNA, the CDR3 is TGTGCCAGCAGCTTAAATAGCGGGGGGACAGATACGCAGTATTTT. Residues: CASSLNSGGTDTQYF.

The chain employs TRBV6-2 or TRBV6-3 and TRBJ2-1; tentative D call: TRBD1 (6 bases). The CDR3 is 15 amino acids. Deletions cut 5 bases from V and 2 bases from J, with 13 bases between. Germline CDR1 and CDR2: MNHEY and SVGEGT. As DNA, the CDR3 is TGTGCCAGCAGTGCACAGGGTAAGCCCTACAATGAGCAGTTCTTC. Its translation is CASSAQGKPYNEQFF.

The chain joins TRBV2 to TRBJ2-7; D remains ambiguous. The V gene's germline CDR1 is SNHLY and CDR2 FYNNEI. V was trimmed by 10 bases and J by 0 bases, leaving 13 bases between them. This CDR3 contains 13 residues. CDR3 sequence reads: CATLGTASYEQYF. DNA of the CDR3: TGTGCCACCCTCGGAACAGCCTCCTACGAGCAGTACTTC.

This chain links TRBV11-2 with TRBJ2-7, with 7 positions matching TRBD1. Germline assignment: CDR1 SGHAT and CDR2 FQNNGV. With 3 bases clipped from V and 9 bases from J, the junction kept 8 bases outside the gene matches. The CDR3 is 13 residues long. The CDR3 DNA reads as TGTGCCAGCAGCTTCACAGGGGTTGGGTCGCAGTACTTC. It translates to CASSFTGVGSQYF.

The V and J genes are TRBV9 and TRBJ2-7; the D gene is possibly TRBD2 (6 bases). This CDR3 has 15 residues. Germline V lookup: CDR1 SGDLS, CDR2 YYNGEE. The V end was cut by 3 bases, the J end by 3 bases, with 16 bases between. The CDR3 DNA follows: TGTGCCAGCAGCGCTCTGGAGGGCGCACACTACGAGCAGTACTTC. It codes for CASSALEGAHYEQYF.

V usage is TRBV19 and J usage is TRBJ1-2, with D possibly TRBD1 on 6 matching bases. Trimming removed 7 bases at V and 6 bases at J, with 21 bases between. The CDR3 has 15 amino acids. CDR1 LNHDA and CDR2 SQIVND come from the germline V gene (reference sequence). CDR3 in DNA: TGTGCCAGTACCTCCGCCACCGGGACATTGCATGGCTACACCTTC. This codes for CASTSATGTLHGYTF.

This sequence joins TRBV2 and TRBJ2-6; D gene unclear. V was trimmed by 4 bases and J by 0 bases, leaving 10 bases between them. The CDR3 has 16 amino acids. Per the germline V gene, CDR1 is SNHLY and CDR2 is FYNNEI. CDR3 sequence (DNA): TGTGCCAGCAGTGTAGTTACCCGCTCTGGGGCCAACGTCCTGACTTTC. It yields the protein CASSVVTRSGANVLTF.

This chain connects TRBV28 to TRBJ2-5, with D perhaps matching TRBD2 (6 bases). The CDR3 contains 14 residues. Germline assignment: CDR1 MDHEN and CDR2 SYDVKM. V lost 1 base to trimming and J lost 3 bases, with 9 bases between them. The CDR3 here is CASSLLSGEETQYF. The CDR3 nucleotides read TGTGCCAGCAGTTTATTGTCGGGGGAAGAGACCCAGTACTTC.

There are a few counts of this clone. CDR3 DNA: TGTGCCAGCAGCCACACTACCAGGGCCGGGCACACCGGGGAGCTGTTTTTT. It specifies CASSHTTRAGHTGELFF. The chain recombines TRBV5-4 with TRBJ2-2; D is possibly TRBD1 (5 bases). The ends were cut back, 4 bases at V and 3 bases at J, with 19 bases in the middle. The germline gives CDR1 SGHNT, CDR2 YYREEE (reference sequence). This CDR3 is built from 17 residues.

The rearrangement uses TRBV5-4 and TRBJ1-2; D gene uncertain. This CDR3 comprises 13 residues. Trimming cost V 1 base and J 1 base, with 5 bases left between them. Germline CDR1 SGHNT, CDR2 YYREEE (reference sequence). The CDR3 here is CASSLRSNYGYTF. CDR3 sequence (DNA): TGTGCCAGCAGCTTGCGGAGTAACTATGGCTACACCTTC.

The chain is built from TRBV19 and TRBJ1-6; D uncertain. The V end lost 4 bases, the J end lost 11 bases, and 9 bases lay between the germline ends. Germline CDR1 LNHDA, CDR2 SQIVND (reference sequence). This CDR3 has 12 amino acids. The CDR3 region is CASSRPLAPLHF. The CDR3 nucleotides read TGTGCCAGTAGTAGGCCGCTCGCACCCCTCCACTTT.

This rearrangement joins TRBV6-5 to TRBJ1-4, with 8 bases identical to TRBD1. V lost 0 bases to trimming and J lost 8 bases; unmatched junction nucleotides: 5. This CDR3 spans 15 amino acids. Germline V gene data show CDR1 as MNHEY and CDR2 as SVGAGI. CDR3 in amino acids: CASSYSAGGREKLFF. In DNA form, the CDR3 reads TGTGCCAGCAGTTACTCGGCAGGGGGCAGAGAAAAACTGTTTTTT.

The genes are TRBV4-1 and TRBJ2-1; TRBD2 might be the D (5 bases). CDR1 is MGHRA and CDR2 is YSYEKL in the germline V gene. Trimming took off 3 bases at V and 6 bases at J, with 9 bases between the two ends. This CDR3 has 13 residues. CDR3 bases: TGCGCCAGCAGCCAGGTCGGACTCAATGAGCAGTTCTTC. Translated: CASSQVGLNEQFF.

The rearrangement uses TRBV5-1 and TRBJ1-3; D is possibly TRBD1 (6 bases). The V gene's germline CDR1 is SGHRS and CDR2 YFSETQ. Between the trimmed V and J ends, which lost 5 bases and 0 bases, there was a span of 12 bases. This CDR3 spans 15 amino acids. In DNA form, the CDR3 reads TGCGCCAGCAGTCGAGCCAGGGGCTCTGGAAACACCATATATTTT. Protein sequence: CASSRARGSGNTIYF.

The chain has TRBV11-3 and TRBJ2-1; TRBD1 agrees at 7 bases. CDR3 size: 18 residues. V was pared by 1 base and J by 3 bases, with 12 bases of the junction left unmatched. Looked up from germline, CDR1 is SGHNT and CDR2 is YENEEA. The CDR3 loop reads CASSLGQTGLKGYNEQFF. The DNA of the CDR3 is TGTGCCAGCAGCTTAGGCCAGACAGGGCTTAAAGGCTACAATGAGCAGTTCTTC.

This chain links TRBV6-2 or TRBV6-3 with TRBJ1-2; no definite D call. The CDR3 runs 13 residues. V dropped 5 bases and J dropped 3 bases, with 10 bases sitting between them. The germline V gene has CDR1 MNHEY and CDR2 SVGEGT. CDR3 region: CASSPRLHYGYTF. DNA of the CDR3: TGTGCCAGCAGTCCCCGACTCCACTATGGCTACACCTTC.

The chain has TRBV4-1 and TRBJ2-5; no definite D call. The germline CDR1 and CDR2 sequences are MGHRA and YSYEKL. This CDR3 spans 16 amino acids. V dropped 0 bases and J dropped 4 bases, with 15 bases sitting between them. CDR3 loop: CASSQDQRRSLETQYF. The CDR3 DNA reads TGCGCCAGCAGCCAAGATCAGAGACGGAGCCTAGAGACCCAGTACTTC.

The chain links TRBV15 to TRBJ2-5; D might be TRBD1 (6 bases). CDR1 and CDR2 from the germline V gene are LNHNV and YYDKDF (reference sequence). The CDR3 extends over 15 amino acids. V gave up 0 bases and J gave up 3 bases, with 11 bases separating them. The CDR3 spells CATSRDLTGEETQYF. The CDR3 DNA is TGTGCCACCAGCAGAGATCTGACAGGCGAAGAGACCCAGTACTTC.

V gene TRBV6-5 combines with J gene TRBJ2-5; 9 bases map to TRBD1. There are 13 residues in the CDR3. CDR1 and CDR2 from the germline V gene are MNHEY and SVGAGI. V lost 6 bases to trimming and J lost 5 bases; unmatched junction nucleotides: 4. The CDR3 protein is CASRPDRGETQYF. DNA of the CDR3: TGTGCCAGCAGGCCCGACAGGGGGGAGACCCAGTACTTC.

This chain connects TRBV2 to TRBJ1-3, with 8 bases matching TRBD1. With 5 bases clipped from V and 0 bases from J, the junction kept 12 bases outside the gene matches. Germline CDR1 and CDR2: SNHLY and FYNNEI. This CDR3 region has 18 residues. As DNA, the CDR3 is TGTGCCAGCAGTTACAACCGGGACAGGTCCTACTCTGGAAACACCATATATTTT. It encodes CASSYNRDRSYSGNTIYF.

The chain joins TRBV12-5 to TRBJ1-6; TRBD1 aligns across 9 bases. This CDR3 is built from 15 residues. V was pared by 4 bases and J by 10 bases, with 8 bases of the junction left unmatched. Germline loops: CDR1 LGHNT, CDR2 FRNRAP. The chain's CDR3 is CASGYSRTGASPLHF. Written as DNA, the CDR3 is TGTGCTAGTGGTTATTCGAGGACAGGGGCCTCACCCCTCCACTTT.

This clone has a handful of counts. The V gene is TRBV18, the J gene TRBJ2-4, with TRBD1 identical over 7 bases. CDR1 and CDR2 from the germline V gene are KGHSH and LQKENI. V shed 3 bases, J shed 0 bases, and the junction held 2 bases outside the gene matches. CDR3 size: 15 residues. The CDR3 region has the DNA TGTGCCAGCTCACCGGCAGGGGGAGCCAAAAACATTCAGTACTTC. It encodes CASSPAGGAKNIQYF.

The chain is built from TRBV5-4 and TRBJ2-7, with 9 bases matching TRBD1. CDR1 SGHNT and CDR2 YYREEE come from the germline V gene (reference sequence). This CDR3 contains 16 residues. The ends lost 4 bases at V and 2 bases at J; junction bases unmatched: 10. DNA for the CDR3: TGTGCCAGCAGCATGAAAGGACAGGGGAGAACCTACGAGCAGTACTTC. Translated: CASSMKGQGRTYEQYF.

This chain connects TRBV27 to TRBJ1-2, with D hard to call. The germline V gene has CDR1 MNHEY and CDR2 SMNVEV (reference sequence). The CDR3 is 14 amino acids. Trimming took 5 bases from V and 6 from J, leaving 16 bases between them. This chain's CDR3 is CASSQPSAGNGYTF. In DNA form, the CDR3 reads TGTGCCAGCAGTCAACCGAGTGCAGGCAATGGCTACACCTTC.